This T cell receptor beta chain was sequenced for a study of early T cells in non-severe SARS-CoV-2 infection (dated by TCRdb to the early 2020s). Study-level background: TCR sequencing used bulk RNA from unsorted whole blood, so alpha and beta chains could not be paired. Broad study findings and their caveats: VDJdb matching was skewed toward anti-spike CD8 responses and likely underestimated virus-specific expansions, missing private and CD4 specificities.

This was a case-control study nested in a cohort of healthcare workers in London, UK, who had nasopharyngeal swab PCR tests and blood samples taken every week. Healthcare workers were enrolled in the week of the UK lockdown, from 23 to 31 March 2020, and were followed every week for up to roughly 15 weeks. Points on this clonotype: Its antigen is unknown. Within one base of it there is no much larger clone, and no base qualities were kept.

Library method: 5' RACE. Sequencing relied on a NextSeq 500. In the TCR library protocol, unique molecular identifiers were attached to individual cDNA molecules to correct for PCR bias and sequencing error. TCR alpha and beta chains were both sequenced, and the abundances of alpha and beta sequences in each sample were closely correlated with each other. Regarding the original processing steps: V gene, J gene and CDR3 annotation of TCR sequences was performed with Decombinator V4. TCRs were defined as expanded if a significant change between any two time points was detected under a Poisson model with p below 0.0001. TCR abundances were normalised to the total number of TCRs sequenced in each sample and reported as counts per million. MAIT TCRs were defined by TRAV1-2 paired with TRAJ12, TRAJ20 or TRAJ33, and iNKT TCRs by TRAV10 paired with TRAJ18. VDJdb, accessed on 1 November 2021, was searched for TCRs annotated for CMV, EBV and SARS-CoV-2, and TCRs annotated for more than one antigen were excluded. The public reads were reanalyzed by TCRdb: fastp trimming at Q25, MiXCR alignment, in-frame beta chains only. Each CDR3 protein gets just one entry, which takes the most common genes and DNA from the rows behind it. The V and J calls come from TCRdb's annotation, not from the publication. Present in this sample are 45,000 or so distinct CDR3 sequences, 3% to 4% of which were seen just once. Of the sample, about 2.9% falls within the top ten clones.

The germline V gene supplies CDR1 MGHRA and CDR2 YSYEKL. Spanning cysteine to phenylalanine, the CDR3 consists of 13 amino acids. Only the CDR3 part of the read is kept: 39 bases, read in frame from the first base. V drops 0 bases and J drops 6 bases, leaving 8 bases in between. The TCR was taken from an adult who was a healthcare worker with PCR-confirmed SARS-CoV-2 infection or an uninfected control (not recorded which). Sequencing used whole blood. The sequence is built from TRBV4-1 and TRBJ1-2; the D gene cannot be named for sure. The CDR3 region has the sequence CASSQDRADGYTF. The DNA is TGCGCCAGCAGCCAAGATCGGGCAGATGGCTACACCTTC.